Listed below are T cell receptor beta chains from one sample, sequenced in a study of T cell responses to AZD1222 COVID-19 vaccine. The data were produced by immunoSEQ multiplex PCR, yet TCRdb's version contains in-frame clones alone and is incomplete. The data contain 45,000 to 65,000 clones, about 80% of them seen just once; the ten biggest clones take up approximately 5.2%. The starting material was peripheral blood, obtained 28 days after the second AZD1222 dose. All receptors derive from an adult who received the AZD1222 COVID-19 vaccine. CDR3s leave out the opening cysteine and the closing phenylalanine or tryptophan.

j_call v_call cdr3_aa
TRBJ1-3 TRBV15 ATSRDLASGNTIY
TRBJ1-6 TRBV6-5 ASTQGPYNSPLH
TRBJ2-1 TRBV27 ASSDFDEQF
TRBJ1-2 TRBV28 ASSFLGRGQIYGYT
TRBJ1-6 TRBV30 AWSPRADYNSPLH
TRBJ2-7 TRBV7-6 ASSPVGGTRSSEQY
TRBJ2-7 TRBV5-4 ASKVWGTGDTYEQY
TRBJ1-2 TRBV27 ASSFGVANYGYT
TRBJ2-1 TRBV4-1 ASSQDRGLSGHEQF
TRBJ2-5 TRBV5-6 ASSSGWGSGVETQY
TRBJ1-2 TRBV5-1 ASSLDGFSSYGYT
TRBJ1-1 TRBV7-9 ASIPDRDVEAF
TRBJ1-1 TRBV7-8 ASSLGEGTEAF
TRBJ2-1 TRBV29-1 SVEGGVWTGFSNEQF
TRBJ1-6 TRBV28 ASSSGGNSPLH
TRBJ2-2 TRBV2 AKQGYTGELF
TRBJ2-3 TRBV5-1 ASSLDTDRDTQY